A single sample is the source of the 15 T cell receptor beta chains below, sequenced in a study of blood T cell repertoires in COVID-19 (dated by TCRdb to about 2020). The library was obtained by the immunoSEQ multiplex PCR assay. Imported from immuneACCESS, the table was reduced by TCRdb to in-frame sequences with V and J called. These copies leave out some clones; in studies compared against another copy, an unresolved V gene accounts for under half, and the cause of the remainder is not known. For this sample there are around 120,000 clones; 78% appear just once. About 2% of the sample is held by the ten biggest clonotypes. Source material: peripheral blood. The source of these receptors is a man in his 70s with acute or convalescent COVID-19.

V and J are TRBV6-6 and TRBJ2-7, with 8 bases lining up with TRBD1. Germline V gene lookup returns CDR1 MNHNY and CDR2 SVGAGI (reference sequence). This CDR3 contains 16 residues. J lost 2 bases, V lost 2 bases, and 8 bases had no gene match. CDR3 sequence (DNA): TGTGCCAGCAGTTACAGAACAGGGGGTAATCCCTACGAGCAGTACTTC. It translates to CASSYRTGGNPYEQYF.

This sequence joins TRBV11-2 and TRBJ1-4; no clear D. The CDR3 is 14 residues long. The V and J ends lost 0 bases and 2 bases respectively, with 4 bases between them. The germline gives CDR1 SGHAT, CDR2 FQNNGV. The CDR3 here is CASSLDRTNEKLFF. CDR3 coding DNA: TGTGCCAGCAGCTTAGACAGGACTAATGAAAAACTGTTTTTT.

The chain employs TRBV29-1 and TRBJ1-3; D unclear. This CDR3 is built from 11 residues. The germline V and J ends were trimmed by 2 bases and 4 bases, with 3 bases remaining between them. The germline gives CDR1 SQVTM, CDR2 ANQGSEA. The DNA for the CDR3 is TGCAGCGTTGAACGGGGAAACACCATATATTTT. Translated: CSVERGNTIYF.

This chain uses TRBV3-1 (or the pseudogene TRBV3-2) with TRBJ1-2, with D maybe TRBD1 (6 bases). Deletions cut 2 bases from V and 0 bases from J, with 10 bases between. The germline gives CDR1 LGHDT, CDR2 YNNKEL (reference sequence). This CDR3 region has 15 residues. The DNA of the CDR3 is TGTGCCAGCAGCCAAAACAGGGCCCCTAACTATGGCTACACCTTC. Translating gives CASSQNRAPNYGYTF.

In DNA form, the CDR3 reads TGCGCCAGCAGCTTGATGGGGGGAGATACGCAGTATTTT. Translating gives CASSLMGGDTQYF. V gene TRBV5-1 combines with J gene TRBJ2-3; maybe TRBD2 (6 bases). V lost 1 base and J lost 5, with 8 bases in between. This CDR3 spans 13 amino acids. The germline V gene has CDR1 SGHRS and CDR2 YFSETQ. Complete variable domain (other parts from reference TRBV5-1 and TRBJ2-3): KAGVTQTPRYLIKTRGQQVTLSCSPISGHRSVSWYQQTPGQGLQFLFEYFSETQRNKGNFPGRFSGRQFSNSRSEMNVSTLELGDSALYLCASSLMGGDTQYFGPGTRLTVL.

The V and J genes are TRBV5-1 and TRBJ1-1; D call uncertain. CDR1 and CDR2 (germline): SGHRS, YFSETQ. With 5 bases removed from V and 3 bases from J, the gap between germline ends came to 11 bases. The CDR3 spans 13 residues. This CDR3 reads CASSLKLDTEAFF. The CDR3 DNA reads as TGCGCCAGCAGTTTAAAGTTAGACACTGAAGCTTTCTTT. Drawing the rest from reference TRBV5-1 and TRBJ1-1, the complete variable domain is KAGVTQTPRYLIKTRGQQVTLSCSPISGHRSVSWYQQTPGQGLQFLFEYFSETQRNKGNFPGRFSGRQFSNSRSEMNVSTLELGDSALYLCASSLKLDTEAFFGQGTRLTVV.

This sequence joins TRBV5-1 and TRBJ2-3; 12 bases are a match to TRBD2. The germline V gene encodes CDR1 SGHRS and CDR2 YFSETQ. V was pared by 4 bases and J by 2 bases, with 5 bases of the junction left unmatched. The CDR3 runs to 16 residues. CDR3 DNA sequence: TGCGCCAGCAGCCGTGGACTAGCGGGGCCCACAGATACGCAGTATTTT. It specifies CASSRGLAGPTDTQYF.

The chain couples TRBV18 to TRBJ2-1; D uncertain. The V gene's germline CDR1 is KGHSH and CDR2 LQKENI. This CDR3 comprises 12 residues. Trimming took 6 bases from V and 5 from J, leaving 8 bases between them. This chain's CDR3 is CASSPTHNEQFF. The CDR3 nucleotides read TGTGCCAGCTCCCCCACACACAATGAGCAGTTCTTC.

The gene calls are TRBV13 and TRBJ1-1; TRBD1 matches 11 bases. Germline loops: CDR1 PRHDT, CDR2 FYEKMQ (reference sequence). This CDR3 region has 14 residues. V trimming: 4 bases; J trimming: 4 bases; junction bases outside the gene matches: 2. The CDR3 DNA reads as TGTGCCAGCAGCTACGGGACAGGGGGCACTGAAGCTTTCTTT. This codes for CASSYGTGGTEAFF.

The V and J genes are TRBV6-5 and TRBJ1-1; D perhaps matches TRBD1 (6 bases). Trimming pared 6 bases from V and 7 bases from J, leaving 9 bases between. Per germline, CDR1 MNHEY and CDR2 SVGAGI. CDR3 length: 11 amino acids. The CDR3 protein is CASSRDNEAFF. Written as DNA, the CDR3 is TGTGCCAGCAGCCGGGACAATGAAGCTTTCTTT.

V is TRBV5-4 and J is TRBJ2-3; 8 bases fit TRBD2. Germline CDR1 reads SGHNT; CDR2 reads YYREEE (reference sequence). CDR3 length: 15 amino acids. V trimming: 0 bases; J trimming: 5 bases; junction bases outside the gene matches: 5. The CDR3 protein is CASSLERGWQDTQYF. Here the CDR3 DNA reads TGTGCCAGCAGCTTGGAGCGGGGGTGGCAAGATACGCAGTATTTT.

The chain employs TRBV19 and TRBJ1-5; 7 bases are shared with TRBD1. CDR1 and CDR2 from the germline V gene are LNHDA and SQIVND (reference sequence). Trimming removed 3 bases from V and 5 bases from J; junction bases left unmatched: 7. The CDR3 length is 15 residues. CDR3 DNA: TGTGCCAGTAGTATTGGGACAGACACTTATCAGCCCCAGCATTTT. Protein product: CASSIGTDTYQPQHF.

The chain links TRBV6-5 to TRBJ1-5, with 7 bases aligning to TRBD1. V dropped 8 bases and J dropped 6; count of bases not matched to a gene: 10. CDR3 length: 14 amino acids. CDR1 is MNHEY, CDR2 SVGAGI, per germline. CDR3 nucleotides: TGTGCCAGCGCCGGGACAGACAACCTTCAGCCCCAGCATTTT. Translation gives CASAGTDNLQPQHF.

This chain links TRBV7-3 with TRBJ2-5, with D possibly matching TRBD1 (6 bases). Germline V gives CDR1 SGHTA, CDR2 FQGTGA. This CDR3 contains 14 residues. V lost 5 bases and J lost 5, with 15 bases in between. CDR3 loop: CASSPQGGAETQYF. The CDR3 bases are TGTGCCAGCAGCCCGCAAGGGGGTGCGGAGACCCAGTACTTC.

Here the CDR3 reads CASSLTGQGLGTF. CDR3 sequence (DNA): TGTGCCAGCAGCCTAACGGGACAGGGGCTAGGAACCTTC. V gene TRBV2 combines with J gene TRBJ1-2; TRBD1 matches 10 bases. Germline trimming cut 6 bases from V and 14 bases from J; bases unmatched to any gene: 12. This CDR3 is 13 amino acids long. Germline assignment: CDR1 SNHLY and CDR2 FYNNEI.